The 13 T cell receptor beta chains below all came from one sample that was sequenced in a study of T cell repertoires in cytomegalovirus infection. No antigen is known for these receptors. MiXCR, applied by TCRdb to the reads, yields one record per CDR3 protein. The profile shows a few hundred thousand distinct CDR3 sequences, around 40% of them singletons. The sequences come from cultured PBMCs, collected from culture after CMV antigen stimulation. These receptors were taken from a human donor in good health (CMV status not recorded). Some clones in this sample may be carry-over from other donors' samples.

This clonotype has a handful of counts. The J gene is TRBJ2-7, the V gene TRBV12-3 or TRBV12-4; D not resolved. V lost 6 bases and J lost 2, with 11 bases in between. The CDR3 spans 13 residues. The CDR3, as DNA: TGTGCCAGCAGCCGAGACTTCCCCTACGAGCAGTACTTC. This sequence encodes CASSRDFPYEQYF.

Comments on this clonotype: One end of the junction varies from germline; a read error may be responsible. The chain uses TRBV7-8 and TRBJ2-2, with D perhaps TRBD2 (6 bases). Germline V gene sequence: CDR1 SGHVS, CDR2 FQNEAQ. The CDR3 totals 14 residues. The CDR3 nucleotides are TGTGCCTTATCCTGGGACTTCCACACTGGGGAGCTGTTTTTT. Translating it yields CALSWDFHTGELFF. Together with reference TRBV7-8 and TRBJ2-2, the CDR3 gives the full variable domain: GAGVSQSPRYKVAKRGQDVALRCDPISGHVSLFWYQQALGQGPEFLTYFQNEAQLDKSGLPSDRFFAERPEGSVSTLKIQRTQQEDSAVYLCALSWDFHTGELFFGEGSRLTVL.

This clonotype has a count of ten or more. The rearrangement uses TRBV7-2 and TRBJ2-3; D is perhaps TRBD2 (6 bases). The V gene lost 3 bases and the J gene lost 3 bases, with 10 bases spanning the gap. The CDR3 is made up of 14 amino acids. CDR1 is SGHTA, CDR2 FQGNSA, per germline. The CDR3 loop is CASSFSGGTDTQYF. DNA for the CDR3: TGTGCCAGCAGCTTTAGCGGTGGGACAGATACGCAGTATTTT.

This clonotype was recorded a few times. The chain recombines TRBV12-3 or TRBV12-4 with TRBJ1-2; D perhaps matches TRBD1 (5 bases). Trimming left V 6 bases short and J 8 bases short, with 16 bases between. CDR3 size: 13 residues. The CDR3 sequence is CASRRGPLRGYTF. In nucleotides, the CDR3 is TGTGCCAGCAGGAGGGGTCCCTTACGGGGCTACACCTTC.

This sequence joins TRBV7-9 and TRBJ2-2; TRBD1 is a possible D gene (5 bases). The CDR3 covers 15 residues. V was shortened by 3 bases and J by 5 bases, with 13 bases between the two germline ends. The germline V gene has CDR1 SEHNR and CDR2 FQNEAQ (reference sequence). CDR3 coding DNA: TGTGCCAGCAGCTTCGACAGTCCTCCAACCGGGGAGCTGTTTTTT. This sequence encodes CASSFDSPPTGELFF. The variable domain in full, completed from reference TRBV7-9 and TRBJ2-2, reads DTGVSQNPRHKITKRGQNVTFRCDPISEHNRLYWYRQTLGQGPEFLTYFQNEAQLEKSRLLSDRFSAERPKGSFSTLEIQRTEQGDSAMYLCASSFDSPPTGELFFGEGSRLTVL.

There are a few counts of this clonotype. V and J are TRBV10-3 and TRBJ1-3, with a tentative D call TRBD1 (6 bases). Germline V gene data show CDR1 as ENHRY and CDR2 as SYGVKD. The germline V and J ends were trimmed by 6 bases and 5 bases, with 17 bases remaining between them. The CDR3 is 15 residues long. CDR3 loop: CAISPETGYRNTIYF. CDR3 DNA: TGTGCCATCAGCCCAGAGACAGGTTACAGAAACACCATATATTTT.

The CDR3: CASSWERDTDTQYF. For the CDR3, the DNA is TGTGCCAGCAGCTGGGAGCGGGACACAGATACGCAGTATTTT. The chain couples TRBV7-6 to TRBJ2-3; 7 bases fit TRBD2. The CDR3 has 14 residues. V was clipped by 4 bases and J by 2 bases; unmatched bases: 3. Germline V gene data show CDR1 as SGHVS and CDR2 as FNYEAQ.

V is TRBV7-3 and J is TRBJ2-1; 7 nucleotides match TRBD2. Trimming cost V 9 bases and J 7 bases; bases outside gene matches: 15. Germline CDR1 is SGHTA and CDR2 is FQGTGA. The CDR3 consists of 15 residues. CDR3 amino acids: CASVRRSGVYNEQFF. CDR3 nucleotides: TGTGCCAGTGTTCGACGGAGCGGGGTTTATAATGAGCAGTTCTTC.

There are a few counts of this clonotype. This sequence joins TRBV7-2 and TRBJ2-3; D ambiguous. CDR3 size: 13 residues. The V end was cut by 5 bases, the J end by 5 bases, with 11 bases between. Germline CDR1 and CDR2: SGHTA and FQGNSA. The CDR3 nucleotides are TGTGCCAGCAGCCTTCTTTCACAAGATACGCAGTATTTT. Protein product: CASSLLSQDTQYF.

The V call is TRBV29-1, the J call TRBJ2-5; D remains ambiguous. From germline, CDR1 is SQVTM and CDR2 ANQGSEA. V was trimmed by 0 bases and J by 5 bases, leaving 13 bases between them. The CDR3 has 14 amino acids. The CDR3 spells CSVEDSLGLETQYF. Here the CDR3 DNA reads TGCAGCGTTGAAGACAGCCTAGGATTGGAGACCCAGTACTTC.

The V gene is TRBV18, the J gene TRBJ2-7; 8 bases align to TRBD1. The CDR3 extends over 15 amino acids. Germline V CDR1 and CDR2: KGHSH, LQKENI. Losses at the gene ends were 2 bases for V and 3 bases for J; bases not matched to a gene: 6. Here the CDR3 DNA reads TGTGCCAGCTCACCATCCCCGGACAGGGTCTACGAGCAGTACTTC. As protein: CASSPSPDRVYEQYF. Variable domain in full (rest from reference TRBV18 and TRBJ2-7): NAGVMQNPRHLVRRRGQEARLRCSPMKGHSHVYWYRQLPEEGLKFMVYLQKENIIDESGMPKERFSAEFPKEGPSILRIQQVVRGDSAAYFCASSPSPDRVYEQYFGPGTRLTVT.

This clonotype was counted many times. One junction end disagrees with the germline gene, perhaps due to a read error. CDR3 sequence: CASSLGSNQPQHF. DNA of the CDR3: TGTGCCAGCAGCTTAGGTAGCAATCAGCCCCAGCATTTT. This chain uses TRBV12-3 or TRBV12-4 with TRBJ1-5, with no clear D. This CDR3 contains 13 residues.

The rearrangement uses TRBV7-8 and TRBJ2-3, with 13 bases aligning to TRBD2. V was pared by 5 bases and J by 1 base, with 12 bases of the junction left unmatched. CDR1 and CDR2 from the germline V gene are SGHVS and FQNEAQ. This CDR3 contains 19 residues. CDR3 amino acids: CASSPTSGRALFRTDTQYF. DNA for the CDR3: TGTGCCAGCAGCCCCACTAGCGGGAGGGCCTTGTTCCGCACAGATACGCAGTATTTT.